Presented here are 9 T cell receptor beta chains from one specimen sequenced in a study of shared clonotypes between healthy human individuals. This table comes from immunoSEQ multiplex PCR, and its TCRdb copy is limited to in-frame clones, with some not included. The sample holds some 2.3 million clones, just over 90% seen once. What was sequenced was naive CD4+ T cells from PBMCs. Indicated subset: CD45RA+ positively selected. These receptors all come from a man aged 18 to 30 in good health. Some clones in this sample may be carry-over from other donors' samples.

This chain joins TRBV11-3 and TRBJ2-5; 9 bases align to TRBD2. CDR3 length: 15 amino acids. CDR1 and CDR2 (germline): SGHNT, YENEEA. The J segment lost 5 bases and the V segment lost 5 bases, leaving 9 bases of the junction unmatched. The CDR3 is CASSRGAGGGETQYF. Written as DNA, the CDR3 is TGTGCCAGCAGCAGAGGAGCGGGAGGTGGGGAGACCCAGTACTTC.

The DNA for the CDR3 is TGTGCCAGCAGCTTAGGATTCGGGGGACTAGCGGACTACGAGCAGTACTTC. Its protein is CASSLGFGGLADYEQYF. V usage is TRBV13 and J usage is TRBJ2-7, with TRBD2 matching over 11 bases. Trimming at V came to 0 bases and at J to 3 bases, leaving 7 bases not matched to a gene. The CDR3 contains 17 residues. Germline V lookup: CDR1 PRHDT, CDR2 FYEKMQ (reference sequence).

Written as DNA, the CDR3 is TGCAGCGTTGATGTGCAGACTAGCACAGATACGCAGTATTTT. It codes for CSVDVQTSTDTQYF. The J gene is TRBJ2-3, the V gene TRBV29-1; D is unresolved. Germline V gene lookup returns CDR1 SQVTM and CDR2 ANQGSEA. This CDR3 is built from 14 residues. Trimming pared 3 bases from V and 0 bases from J, leaving 10 bases between.

This clone was counted a few times. The rearrangement joins TRBV10-3 to TRBJ1-1, with no clear D. The CDR3 sequence is 13 residues long. Germline V gene data show CDR1 as ENHRY and CDR2 as SYGVKD. V lost 5 bases to trimming and J lost 1 base, with 8 bases between them. This chain's CDR3 is CAISNTENTEAFF. In DNA form, the CDR3 reads TGTGCCATCAGTAACACAGAGAACACTGAAGCTTTCTTT.

The CDR3, as DNA: TGCAGCGTTGCGACTTCCGGGACCACTACCTACAATGAGCAGTTCTTC. Its protein product is CSVATSGTTTYNEQFF. The genes are TRBV29-1 and TRBJ2-1; D possibly matches TRBD1 or TRBD2 (5 bases each). The CDR3 is made up of 16 amino acids. The ends were cut back, 4 bases at V and 2 bases at J, with 18 bases in the middle. Germline V gene lookup returns CDR1 SQVTM and CDR2 ANQGSEA.

The chain links TRBV14 to TRBJ1-3; 7 positions match TRBD1. Trimming at V came to 0 bases and at J to 2 bases, leaving 4 bases not matched to a gene. In germline, CDR1 is SGHDN, CDR2 FVKESK. This CDR3 is 16 amino acids long. The CDR3 DNA is TGTGCCAGCAGCCAAGATCAGACAGGGCCTGGAAACACCATATATTTT. As protein: CASSQDQTGPGNTIYF.

This chain joins TRBV6-5 and TRBJ2-7; maybe TRBD2 (5 bases). V lost 4 bases, J lost 4 bases, and 14 bases lay in between. Germline CDR1 reads MNHEY; CDR2 reads SVGAGI. This CDR3 is built from 14 residues. The CDR3 nucleotides read TGTGCCAGCAGTTCGAAGCGGAGAGGATACGAGCAGTACTTC. Translated: CASSSKRRGYEQYF.

The chain uses TRBV15 and TRBJ2-3; 8 bases map to TRBD2. The germline V gene has CDR1 LNHNV and CDR2 YYDKDF (reference sequence). The V segment lost 4 bases and the J segment 4 bases; nucleotides outside the gene matches: 13. CDR3 size: 17 residues. The CDR3 spells CATSTSPGLGHADTQYF. The CDR3 coding sequence is TGTGCCACCAGCACAAGTCCGGGACTAGGCCATGCAGATACGCAGTATTTT.

V is TRBV9 and J is TRBJ2-1; D gene unclear. CDR3 length: 15 amino acids. Germline assignment: CDR1 SGDLS and CDR2 YYNGEE. Deletions cut 0 bases from V and 0 bases from J, with 7 bases between. The CDR3 region is CASSVVGYSYNEQFF. The DNA for the CDR3 is TGTGCCAGCAGCGTAGTTGGTTACTCCTACAATGAGCAGTTCTTC.